This TCR beta chain was observed in a study of T cells in Graves' hyperthyroidism and ophthalmopathy. The CDR3 covers 15 residues. The V and J ends lost 7 bases and 2 bases respectively, with 16 bases between them. PBMCs were derived from more than 8 ml fresh peripheral blood. RNA transcripts were the template for amplifying TCR beta CDR3 regions. An initial round of RT-PCR targeting the TCR CDR3 relied on the HTBI primer set. TCRdb itself ran the multiplex PCR reads through MiXCR, one entry per CDR3 protein. Here the sample spans about 400,000 distinct CDR3 sequences, more than 15% being singletons. The clonotype was recovered from a woman aged 18-35 years with Graves' hyperthyroidism. The chain has TRBV12-3 or TRBV12-4 and TRBJ2-3; TRBD1 or TRBD2 may be the D gene (5 bases each). Sequencing input: blood. CDR3 DNA: TGTGCCAGCAAGTCTGTGGCAGGGACCACAGATACGCAGTATTTT. Its protein product is CASKSVAGTTDTQYF.